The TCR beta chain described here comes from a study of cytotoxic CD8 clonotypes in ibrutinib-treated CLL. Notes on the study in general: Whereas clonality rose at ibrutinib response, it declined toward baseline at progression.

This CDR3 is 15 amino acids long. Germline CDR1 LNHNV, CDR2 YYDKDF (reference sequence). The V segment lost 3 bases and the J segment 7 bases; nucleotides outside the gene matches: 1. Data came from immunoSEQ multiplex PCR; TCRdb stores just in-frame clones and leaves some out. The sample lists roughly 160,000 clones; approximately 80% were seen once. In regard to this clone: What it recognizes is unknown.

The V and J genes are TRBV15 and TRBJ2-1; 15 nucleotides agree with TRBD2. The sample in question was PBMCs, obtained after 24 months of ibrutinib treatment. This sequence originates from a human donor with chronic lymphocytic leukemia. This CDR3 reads CATSRGLAGGNEQFF. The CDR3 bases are TGTGCCACCAGCAGGGGACTAGCGGGAGGAAATGAGCAGTTCTTC.